The 20 T cell receptor beta chains in this list originate from one sample, sequenced in a study of immune evolution from preneoplasia to lung adenocarcinoma. Here immunoSEQ multiplex PCR was the method, and the copy in TCRdb shows in-frame clones only, minus some. In the table there are about 5,300 clones, 75% to 80% of which are singletons. Sequencing input: FFPE normal lung tissue adjacent to the tumor. Source of these receptors: a person in their sixties or seventies with lung adenocarcinoma.

The rearrangement uses TRBV28 and TRBJ1-5; D perhaps matches TRBD1 (5 bases). Per the germline V gene, CDR1 is MDHEN and CDR2 is SYDVKM. V was trimmed by 2 bases and J by 6 bases, leaving 11 bases between them. CDR3 size: 14 residues. The CDR3 DNA reads TGTGCCAGCAGTTTAGCGTTAGGGACTCAGCCCCAGCATTTT. This sequence encodes CASSLALGTQPQHF.

The genes are TRBV14 and TRBJ2-7, with D tentatively TRBD2 (6 bases). CDR1 SGHDN and CDR2 FVKESK come from the germline V gene. With 4 bases removed from V and 2 bases from J, the gap between germline ends came to 12 bases. This CDR3 has 14 amino acids. The CDR3 protein is CASSLFGGTYEQYF. DNA of the CDR3: TGTGCCAGCAGCCTCTTTGGGGGGACCTACGAGCAGTACTTC.

The chain couples TRBV4-1 to TRBJ2-5, with 12 bases matching TRBD2. The end of the DNA fits TRBJ2-7 better, so the J call may be wrong. This CDR3 comprises 16 residues. Germline V gives CDR1 MGHRA, CDR2 YSYEKL. The CDR3 sequence is CASSQLAGGPGYEQYF. The CDR3, as DNA: TGCGCCAGCAGCCAACTAGCGGGAGGGCCTGGCTACGAGCAGTACTTC.

The chain links TRBV18 to TRBJ1-6; 10 bases align to TRBD1. Germline CDR1 and CDR2: KGHSH and LQKENI. The CDR3 contains 17 residues. J gave up 7 bases and V 3 bases, and 9 bases lay outside the gene matches. CDR3 residues: CASSPRQGAGLNSPLHF. In DNA, the CDR3 is TGTGCCAGCTCACCTAGACAGGGGGCCGGGCTCAATTCACCCCTCCACTTT.

The gene calls are TRBV13 and TRBJ2-3; 10 bases align to TRBD2. Germline values: CDR1 PRHDT, CDR2 FYEKMQ (reference sequence). Losses at the gene ends were 5 bases for V and 5 bases for J; bases not matched to a gene: 10. This CDR3 spans 16 amino acids. The CDR3 loop is CASSDPLAGVKDTQYF. In DNA form, the CDR3 reads TGTGCCAGCAGCGATCCTCTAGCGGGAGTCAAAGATACGCAGTATTTT.

The chain uses TRBV7-9 and TRBJ2-5; D is perhaps TRBD1 or TRBD2 (5 bases each). The CDR3 covers 13 residues. Looked up from germline, CDR1 is SEHNR and CDR2 is FQNEAQ (reference sequence). Trimming cost V 1 base and J 4 bases, with 7 bases left between them. The CDR3 coding sequence is TGTGCCAGCAGCTTAGATGGGGGAGAGACCCAGTACTTC. This encodes CASSLDGGETQYF. Complete variable domain (other parts from reference TRBV7-9 and TRBJ2-5): DTGVSQNPRHKITKRGQNVTFRCDPISEHNRLYWYRQTLGQGPEFLTYFQNEAQLEKSRLLSDRFSAERPKGSFSTLEIQRTEQGDSAMYLCASSLDGGETQYFGPGTRLLVL.

This clone was recorded a few times. This chain connects TRBV30 to TRBJ1-4; 9 bases are a match to TRBD1. V lost 1 base, J lost 10 bases, and 7 bases stayed unmatched. In germline, CDR1 is GTSNPN, CDR2 SVGIG (reference sequence). The CDR3 is 14 amino acids. The CDR3 loop is CAWSDKGQGRKLFF. The CDR3 bases are TGTGCCTGGAGTGATAAGGGACAGGGTCGAAAACTGTTTTTT.

This chain joins TRBV28 and TRBJ1-3; TRBD1 is a possible D gene (5 bases). This CDR3 has 15 amino acids. The V gene lost 6 bases and the J gene lost 7 bases, with 19 bases spanning the gap. Germline V gives CDR1 MDHEN, CDR2 SYDVKM. CDR3 residues: CASRTPDTAGNTIYF. The DNA of the CDR3 is TGTGCCAGCAGAACCCCGGACACCGCAGGGAACACCATATATTTT.

This chain joins TRBV11-2 and TRBJ2-7; D unclear. V was pared by 0 bases and J by 4 bases, with 10 bases between. The CDR3 consists of 14 residues. Germline V gene data show CDR1 as SGHAT and CDR2 as FQNNGV. The CDR3 here is CASSLDLPPYEQYF. The CDR3 DNA reads as TGTGCCAGCAGCTTAGACCTACCGCCGTACGAGCAGTACTTC.

The chain uses TRBV28 and TRBJ2-7, with 7 bases aligning to TRBD1. This CDR3 has 15 residues. V shed 5 bases, J shed 2 bases, and the junction held 9 bases outside the gene matches. From germline, CDR1 is MDHEN and CDR2 SYDVKM. CDR3 sequence (DNA): TGTGCCAGCAGTACGAACCGGGACAGAGCCTACGAGCAGTACTTC. Amino acids: CASSTNRDRAYEQYF.

The sample holds one count of this clone. The chain has TRBV9 and TRBJ2-2; TRBD2 matches at 9 bases. The germline gives CDR1 SGDLS, CDR2 YYNGEE. V lost 3 bases to trimming and J lost 5 bases; unmatched junction nucleotides: 8. The CDR3 is 16 amino acids. Here the CDR3 reads CASSDGGGARTGELFF. In DNA, the CDR3 is TGTGCCAGCAGCGATGGCGGGGGGGCGAGGACCGGGGAGCTGTTTTTT.

V is TRBV6-5 and J is TRBJ2-7, with D perhaps being TRBD1 or TRBD2 (5 bases each). The CDR3 extends over 14 amino acids. In germline, CDR1 is MNHEY, CDR2 SVGAGI. The V gene lost 10 bases and the J gene lost 4 bases, with 20 bases spanning the gap. DNA of the CDR3: TGTGCCACCCAGGCGTCGCAGGGCGGGTACGAGCAGTACTTC. Translating gives CATQASQGGYEQYF.

The V gene is TRBV28, the J gene TRBJ2-3; 11 nucleotides line up with TRBD2. The V segment lost 8 bases and the J segment 6 bases; nucleotides outside the gene matches: 16. The germline V gene encodes CDR1 MDHEN and CDR2 SYDVKM. The CDR3 totals 17 residues. The CDR3 coding sequence is TGTGCCAGCTCCAAAGGCAGACTAGCGGGAAGGGGGGATACGCAGTATTTT. Its protein product is CASSKGRLAGRGDTQYF. The full variable domain, in which reference TRBV28 and TRBJ2-3 provide the parts outside the CDR3, is DVKVTQSSRYLVKRTGEKVFLECVQDMDHENMFWYRQDPGLGLRLIYFSYDVKMKEKGDIPEGYSVSREKKERFSLILESASTNQTSMYLCASSKGRLAGRGDTQYFGPGTRLTVL.

The chain joins TRBV6-5 to TRBJ1-1; the D gene is possibly TRBD1 (5 bases). Germline V gives CDR1 MNHEY, CDR2 SVGAGI. The CDR3 is 14 amino acids. The V end was cut by 2 bases, the J end by 1 base, with 8 bases between. In nucleotides, the CDR3 is TGTGCCAGCAGTTACGGGGGATCGAACACTGAAGCTTTCTTT. Amino acids: CASSYGGSNTEAFF.

CDR3 nucleotides: TGTGCCACCACGGGGGGGATCTATGGCTACACCTTC. Its protein product is CATTGGIYGYTF. V and J are TRBV15 and TRBJ1-2; D may be TRBD1 (5 bases). The germline gives CDR1 LNHNV, CDR2 YYDKDF (reference sequence). The V end lost 7 bases, the J end lost 4 bases, and 10 bases lay between the germline ends. The CDR3 covers 12 residues.

This clone was counted a single time. The DNA of the CDR3 is TGTGCCAGCAGTTACGGCGGCTATGGCTACACCTTC. Translating gives CASSYGGYGYTF. The chain joins TRBV6-5 to TRBJ1-2; D gene unclear. This CDR3 has 12 residues. V lost 2 bases, J lost 4 bases, and 5 bases lay in between. Germline V gene data show CDR1 as MNHEY and CDR2 as SVGAGI.

This chain links TRBV5-1 with TRBJ2-7; 10 nucleotides line up with TRBD2. The junction had 4 bases not matched to a gene; V was cut back by 2 bases and J by 5 bases. The CDR3 is 14 amino acids. Germline V gene lookup returns CDR1 SGHRS and CDR2 YFSETQ. The CDR3 sequence is CASSFGTSVNEQYF. Here the CDR3 DNA reads TGCGCCAGCAGCTTTGGGACTAGCGTCAACGAGCAGTACTTC.

This clone was observed a few times. V gene TRBV25-1 combines with J gene TRBJ2-5; the match to TRBD2 covers 7 bases. The CDR3 is 16 residues long. Germline V gives CDR1 MGHDK, CDR2 SYGVNS. V was clipped by 2 bases and J by 5 bases; unmatched bases: 11. CDR3: CASSEEDSAGVETQYF. CDR3 DNA sequence: TGTGCCAGCAGTGAAGAAGACAGTGCGGGGGTTGAGACCCAGTACTTC.

The chain is built from TRBV10-3 and TRBJ1-4; no reliable D call. CDR3 length equals 15 residues. Trimming pared 2 bases from V and 4 bases from J, leaving 11 bases between. Germline-derived CDR1 and CDR2 are ENHRY and SYGVKD. Here the CDR3 reads CAISENRGFNEKLFF. The CDR3 DNA reads as TGTGCCATCAGTGAGAACCGAGGGTTTAATGAAAAACTGTTTTTT.

The rearrangement links TRBV6-5 to TRBJ1-1, with 12 nucleotides matching TRBD1. V shed 2 bases, J shed 11 bases, and the junction held 9 bases outside the gene matches. Germline loops: CDR1 MNHEY, CDR2 SVGAGI. The CDR3 is 15 residues long. In DNA, the CDR3 is TGTGCCAGCAGTTACGGCGGGACAGGGGGCGCGGGGGCTTTCTTT. Translating it yields CASSYGGTGGAGAFF.